What follows is one TCR beta chain and its context. The identical CDR3 is also encoded by other nucleotide sequences in the sample. The data are from a study of shared clonotypes between healthy human individuals. CD4+ cells were split into CD45RA+ naive and CD45RA-negative memory subsets. The germline gives CDR1 MDHEN, CDR2 SYDVKM. The CDR3 has 12 amino acids. Trimming took off 5 bases at V and 2 bases at J, with 7 bases between the two ends. The method was immunoSEQ multiplex PCR; TCRdb's version includes in-frame clones alone and lacks a portion of them. Of more than 1.2 million clones in the sample, approximately 98.5% were seen once.

The source is a man aged 30 to 39 in good health. This sequence joins TRBV28 and TRBJ2-7; no firm D call. Sequencing was carried out using naive CD4+ T cells sorted from blood. Subset in this sample: CD45RA+ positively selected. CDR3: CASSPGPYEQYF. The DNA for the CDR3 is TGTGCCAGCAGTCCTGGGCCCTACGAGCAGTACTTC.